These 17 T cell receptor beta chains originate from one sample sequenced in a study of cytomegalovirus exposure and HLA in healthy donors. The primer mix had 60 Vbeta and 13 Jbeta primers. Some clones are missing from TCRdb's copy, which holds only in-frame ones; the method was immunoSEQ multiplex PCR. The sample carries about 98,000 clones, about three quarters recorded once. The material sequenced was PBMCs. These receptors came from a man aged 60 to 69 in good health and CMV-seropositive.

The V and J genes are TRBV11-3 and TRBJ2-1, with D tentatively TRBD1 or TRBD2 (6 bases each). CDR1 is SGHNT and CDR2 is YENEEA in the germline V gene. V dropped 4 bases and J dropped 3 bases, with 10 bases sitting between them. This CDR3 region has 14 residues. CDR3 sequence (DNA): TGTGCCAGCAGCTCAGAGGGGGGCTACAATGAGCAGTTCTTC. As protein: CASSSEGGYNEQFF.

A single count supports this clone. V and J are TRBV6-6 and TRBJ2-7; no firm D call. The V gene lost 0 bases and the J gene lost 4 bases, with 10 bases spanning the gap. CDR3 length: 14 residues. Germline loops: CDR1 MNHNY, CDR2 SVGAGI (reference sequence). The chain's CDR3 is CASSYSAWAYEQYF. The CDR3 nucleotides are TGTGCCAGCAGTTACTCGGCTTGGGCGTACGAGCAGTACTTC.

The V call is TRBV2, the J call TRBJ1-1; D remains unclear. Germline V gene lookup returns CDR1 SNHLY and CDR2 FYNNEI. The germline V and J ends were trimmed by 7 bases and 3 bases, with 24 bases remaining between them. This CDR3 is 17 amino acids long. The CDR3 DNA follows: TGTGCCAGCACTTCTACGGGAGGTAGAACGTTCGACACTGAAGCTTTCTTT. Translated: CASTSTGGRTFDTEAFF.

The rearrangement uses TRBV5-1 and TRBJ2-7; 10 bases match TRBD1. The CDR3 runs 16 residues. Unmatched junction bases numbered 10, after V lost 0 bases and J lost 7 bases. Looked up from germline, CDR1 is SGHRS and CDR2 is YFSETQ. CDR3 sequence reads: CASSLGFRQGAGEQYF. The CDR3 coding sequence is TGCGCCAGCAGCTTGGGTTTCCGACAGGGGGCGGGAGAGCAGTACTTC.

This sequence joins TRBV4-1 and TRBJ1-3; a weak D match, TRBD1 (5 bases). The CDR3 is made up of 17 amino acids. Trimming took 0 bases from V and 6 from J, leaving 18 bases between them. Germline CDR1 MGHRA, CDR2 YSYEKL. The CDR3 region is CASSQDSPPGLLNTIYF. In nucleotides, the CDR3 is TGCGCCAGCAGCCAAGATTCCCCGCCAGGGCTGTTAAACACCATATATTTT.

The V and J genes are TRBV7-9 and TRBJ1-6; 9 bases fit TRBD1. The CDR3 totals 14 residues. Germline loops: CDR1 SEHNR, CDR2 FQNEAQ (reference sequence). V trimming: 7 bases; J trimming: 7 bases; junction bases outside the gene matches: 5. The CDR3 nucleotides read TGTGCCAGCACCAGACAGGGGGTAAATTCACCCCTCCACTTT. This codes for CASTRQGVNSPLHF.

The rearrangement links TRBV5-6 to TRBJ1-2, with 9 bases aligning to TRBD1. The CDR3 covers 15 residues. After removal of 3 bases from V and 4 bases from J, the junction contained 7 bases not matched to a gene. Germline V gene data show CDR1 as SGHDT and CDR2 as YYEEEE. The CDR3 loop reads CASSWGTGSLYGYTF. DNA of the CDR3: TGTGCCAGCAGCTGGGGGACAGGGTCCCTCTATGGCTACACCTTC.

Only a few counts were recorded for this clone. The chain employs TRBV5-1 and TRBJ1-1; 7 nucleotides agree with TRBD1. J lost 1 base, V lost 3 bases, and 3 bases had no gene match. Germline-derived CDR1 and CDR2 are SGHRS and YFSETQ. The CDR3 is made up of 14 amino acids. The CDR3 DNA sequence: TGCGCCAGCAGCTCCGGACAGGCGAACACTGAAGCTTTCTTT. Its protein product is CASSSGQANTEAFF.

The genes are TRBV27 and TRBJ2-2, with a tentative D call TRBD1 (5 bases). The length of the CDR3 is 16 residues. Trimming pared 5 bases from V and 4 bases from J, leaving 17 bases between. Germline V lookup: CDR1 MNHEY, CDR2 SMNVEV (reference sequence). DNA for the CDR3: TGTGCCAGCAGTCCTACAGGTACTGGGCTCACCGGGGAGCTGTTTTTT. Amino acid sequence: CASSPTGTGLTGELFF.

The CDR3 DNA sequence: TGTGCCAGCAGCCTTAGGACTAGCGGGGGGGCCACAGATACGCAGTATTTT. Its translation is CASSLRTSGGATDTQYF. The gene calls are TRBV9 and TRBJ2-3, with 15 bases fitting TRBD2. Germline lookup yields CDR1 SGDLS and CDR2 YYNGEE. Trimming took 4 bases from V and 2 from J; bases not matched to a gene: 5. This CDR3 has 17 amino acids.

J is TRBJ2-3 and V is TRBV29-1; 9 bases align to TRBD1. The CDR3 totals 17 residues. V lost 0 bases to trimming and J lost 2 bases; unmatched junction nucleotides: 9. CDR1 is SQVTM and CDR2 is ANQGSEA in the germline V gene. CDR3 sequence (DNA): TGCAGCGTTGAAGATGGAGAGGGACAGGGATTCACAGATACGCAGTATTTT. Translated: CSVEDGEGQGFTDTQYF.

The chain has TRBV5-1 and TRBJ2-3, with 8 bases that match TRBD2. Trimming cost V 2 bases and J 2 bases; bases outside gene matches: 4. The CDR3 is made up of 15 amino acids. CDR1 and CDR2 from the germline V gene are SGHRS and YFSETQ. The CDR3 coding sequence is TGCGCCAGCAGCTTAGCGGGGGATCACACAGATACGCAGTATTTT. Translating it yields CASSLAGDHTDTQYF.

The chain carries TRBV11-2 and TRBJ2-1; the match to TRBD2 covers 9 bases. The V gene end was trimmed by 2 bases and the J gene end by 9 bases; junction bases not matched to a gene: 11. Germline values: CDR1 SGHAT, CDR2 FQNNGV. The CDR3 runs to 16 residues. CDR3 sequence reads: CASSLRAASGVGEQFF. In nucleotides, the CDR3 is TGTGCCAGCAGCTTAAGGGCAGCTAGCGGGGTTGGTGAGCAGTTCTTC.

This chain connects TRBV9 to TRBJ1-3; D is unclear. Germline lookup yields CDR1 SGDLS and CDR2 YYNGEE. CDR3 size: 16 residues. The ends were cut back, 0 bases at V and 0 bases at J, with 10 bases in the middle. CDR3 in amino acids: CASSVGALSSGNTIYF. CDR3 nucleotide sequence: TGTGCCAGCAGCGTAGGAGCGTTAAGCTCTGGAAACACCATATATTTT.

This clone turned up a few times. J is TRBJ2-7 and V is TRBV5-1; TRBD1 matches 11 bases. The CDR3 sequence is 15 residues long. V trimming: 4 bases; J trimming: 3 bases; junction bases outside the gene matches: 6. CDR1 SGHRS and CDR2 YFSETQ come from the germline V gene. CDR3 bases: TGCGCCAGCAGCGCGGGACAGGGGGTGGGCTACGAGCAGTACTTC. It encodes CASSAGQGVGYEQYF.

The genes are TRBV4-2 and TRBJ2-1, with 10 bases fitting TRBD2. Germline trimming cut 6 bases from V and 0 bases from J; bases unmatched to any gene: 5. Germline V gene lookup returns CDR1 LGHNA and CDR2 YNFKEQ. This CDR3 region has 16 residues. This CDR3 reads CASSQLAGSSYNEQFF. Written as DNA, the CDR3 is TGTGCCAGCAGTCAACTAGCGGGGAGCTCCTACAATGAGCAGTTCTTC.

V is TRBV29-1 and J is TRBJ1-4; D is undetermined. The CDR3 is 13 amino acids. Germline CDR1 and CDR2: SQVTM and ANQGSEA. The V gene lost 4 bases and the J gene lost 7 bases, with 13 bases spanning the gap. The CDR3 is CSVARGSSEKLFF. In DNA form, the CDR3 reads TGCAGCGTTGCACGCGGGAGTAGTGAAAAACTGTTTTTT.